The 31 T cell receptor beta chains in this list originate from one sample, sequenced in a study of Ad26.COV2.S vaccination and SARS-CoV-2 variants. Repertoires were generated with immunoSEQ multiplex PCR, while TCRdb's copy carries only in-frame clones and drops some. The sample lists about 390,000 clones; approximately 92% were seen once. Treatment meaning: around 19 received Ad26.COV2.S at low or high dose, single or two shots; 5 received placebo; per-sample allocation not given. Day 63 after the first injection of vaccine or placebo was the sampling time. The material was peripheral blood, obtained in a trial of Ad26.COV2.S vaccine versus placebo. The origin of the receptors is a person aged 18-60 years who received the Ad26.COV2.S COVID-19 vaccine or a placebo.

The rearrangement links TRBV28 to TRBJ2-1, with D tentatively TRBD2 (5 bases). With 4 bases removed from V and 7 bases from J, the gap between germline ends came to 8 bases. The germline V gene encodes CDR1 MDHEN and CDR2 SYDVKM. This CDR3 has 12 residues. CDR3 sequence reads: CASSYGLNEQFF. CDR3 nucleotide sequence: TGTGCCAGCAGTTATGGACTGAATGAGCAGTTCTTC.

In DNA, the CDR3 is TGTGCCACCAGCAGAGATCGGGCTAGCGGGGGCCGAGAGACCCAGTACTTC. Translation: CATSRDRASGGRETQYF. V and J are TRBV15 and TRBJ2-5, with 10 bases fitting TRBD2. The V gene end was trimmed by 0 bases and the J gene end by 4 bases; junction bases not matched to a gene: 8. The CDR3 extends over 17 amino acids. CDR1 and CDR2 from the germline V gene are LNHNV and YYDKDF (reference sequence).

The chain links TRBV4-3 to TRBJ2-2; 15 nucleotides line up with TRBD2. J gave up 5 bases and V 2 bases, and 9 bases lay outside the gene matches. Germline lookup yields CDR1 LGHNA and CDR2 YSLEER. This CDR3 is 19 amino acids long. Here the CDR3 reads CASSQRGLAGGPGTGELFF. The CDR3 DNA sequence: TGCGCCAGCAGCCAACGTGGACTAGCGGGGGGGCCGGGAACCGGGGAGCTGTTTTTT.

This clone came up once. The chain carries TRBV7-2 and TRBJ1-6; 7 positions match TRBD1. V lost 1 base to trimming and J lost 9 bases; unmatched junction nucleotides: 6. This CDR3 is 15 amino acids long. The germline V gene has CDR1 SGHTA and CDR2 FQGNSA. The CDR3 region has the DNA TGTGCCAGCAGCTTAGAAGACAGGGACGCTTCACCCCTCCACTTT. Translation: CASSLEDRDASPLHF.

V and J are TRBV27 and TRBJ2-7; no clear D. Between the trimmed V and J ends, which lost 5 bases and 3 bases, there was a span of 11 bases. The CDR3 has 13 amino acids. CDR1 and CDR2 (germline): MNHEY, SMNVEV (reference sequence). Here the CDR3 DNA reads TGTGCCAGCAGTCAACAAGAGTTCTACGAGCAGTACTTC. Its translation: CASSQQEFYEQYF.

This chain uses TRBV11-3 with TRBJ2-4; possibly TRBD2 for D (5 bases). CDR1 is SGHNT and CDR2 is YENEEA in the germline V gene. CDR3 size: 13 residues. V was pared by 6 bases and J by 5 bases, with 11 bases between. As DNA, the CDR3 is TGTGCCAGCAGTTCCGGGATTGAAAACATTCAGTACTTC. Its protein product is CASSSGIENIQYF.

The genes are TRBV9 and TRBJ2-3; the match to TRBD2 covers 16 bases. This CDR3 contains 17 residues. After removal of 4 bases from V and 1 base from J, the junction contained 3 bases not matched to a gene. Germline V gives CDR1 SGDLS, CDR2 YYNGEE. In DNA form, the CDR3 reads TGTGCCAGCAGCCCCGGGACTAGCGGGGGGGGCACAGATACGCAGTATTTT. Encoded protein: CASSPGTSGGGTDTQYF.

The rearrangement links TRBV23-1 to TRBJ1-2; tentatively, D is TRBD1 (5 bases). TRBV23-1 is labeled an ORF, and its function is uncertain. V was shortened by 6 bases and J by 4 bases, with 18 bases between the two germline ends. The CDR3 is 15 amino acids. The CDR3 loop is CASSWGRYVGYGYTF. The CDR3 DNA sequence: TGCGCCAGCAGCTGGGGGAGATATGTAGGCTATGGCTACACCTTC.

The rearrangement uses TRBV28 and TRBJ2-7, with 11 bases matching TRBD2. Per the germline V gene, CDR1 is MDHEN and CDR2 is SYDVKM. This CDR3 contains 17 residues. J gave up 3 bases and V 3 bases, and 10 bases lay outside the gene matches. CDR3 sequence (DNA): TGTGCCAGCAGTTTCCCCAGGACTAGCGGGCGGTACTACGAGCAGTACTTC. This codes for CASSFPRTSGRYYEQYF.

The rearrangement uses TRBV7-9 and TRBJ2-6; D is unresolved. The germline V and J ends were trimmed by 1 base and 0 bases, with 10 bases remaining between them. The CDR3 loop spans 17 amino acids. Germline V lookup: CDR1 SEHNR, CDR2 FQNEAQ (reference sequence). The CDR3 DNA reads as TGTGCCAGCAGCTTAGGACTGGGTTCCTCTGGGGCCAACGTCCTGACTTTC. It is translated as CASSLGLGSSGANVLTF.

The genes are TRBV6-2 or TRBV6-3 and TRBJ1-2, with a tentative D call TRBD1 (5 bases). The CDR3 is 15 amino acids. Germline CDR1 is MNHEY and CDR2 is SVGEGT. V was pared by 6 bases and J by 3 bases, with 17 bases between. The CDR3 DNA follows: TGTGCCAGCAGCGCACCGGGGGAATGGGACTATGGCTACACCTTC. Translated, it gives CASSAPGEWDYGYTF.

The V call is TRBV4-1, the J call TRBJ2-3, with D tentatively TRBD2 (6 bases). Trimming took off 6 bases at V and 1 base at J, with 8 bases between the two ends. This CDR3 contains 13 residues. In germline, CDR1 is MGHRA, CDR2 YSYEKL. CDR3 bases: TGCGCCAGCAGAGCTAGCGGCACAGATACGCAGTATTTT. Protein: CASRASGTDTQYF.

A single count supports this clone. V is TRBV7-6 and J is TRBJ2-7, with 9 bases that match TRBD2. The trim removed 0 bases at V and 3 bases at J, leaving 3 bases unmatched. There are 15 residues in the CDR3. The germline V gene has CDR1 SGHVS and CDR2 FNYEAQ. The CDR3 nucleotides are TGTGCCAGCAGCTTAGCGCGCGGGGGGGACTACGAGCAGTACTTC. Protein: CASSLARGGDYEQYF.

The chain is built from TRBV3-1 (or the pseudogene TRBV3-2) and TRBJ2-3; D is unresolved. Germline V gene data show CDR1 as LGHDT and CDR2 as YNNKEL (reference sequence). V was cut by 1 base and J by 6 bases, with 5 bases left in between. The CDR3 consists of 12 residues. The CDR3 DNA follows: TGTGCCAGCAGCCAAGTGGCGGATACGCAGTATTTT. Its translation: CASSQVADTQYF.

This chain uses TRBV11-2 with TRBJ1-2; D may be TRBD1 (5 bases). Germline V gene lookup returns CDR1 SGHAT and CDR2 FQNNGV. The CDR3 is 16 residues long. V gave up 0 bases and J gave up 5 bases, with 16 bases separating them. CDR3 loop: CASSLDPGGLPYGYTF. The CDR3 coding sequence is TGTGCCAGCAGCTTAGATCCGGGGGGACTTCCATATGGCTACACCTTC.

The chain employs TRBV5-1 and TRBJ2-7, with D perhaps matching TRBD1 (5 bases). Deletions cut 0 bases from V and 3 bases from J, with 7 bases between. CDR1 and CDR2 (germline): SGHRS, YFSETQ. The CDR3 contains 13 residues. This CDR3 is CASSLADIYEQYF. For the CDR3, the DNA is TGCGCCAGCAGCTTGGCGGACATCTACGAGCAGTACTTC.

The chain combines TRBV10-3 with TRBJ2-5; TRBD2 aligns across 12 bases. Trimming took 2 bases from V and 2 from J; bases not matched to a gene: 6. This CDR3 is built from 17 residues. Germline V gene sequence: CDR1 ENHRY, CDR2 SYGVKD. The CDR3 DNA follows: TGTGCCATCAGTGAGGGACTAGCGGGGAGGAAACAAGAGACCCAGTACTTC. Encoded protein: CAISEGLAGRKQETQYF.

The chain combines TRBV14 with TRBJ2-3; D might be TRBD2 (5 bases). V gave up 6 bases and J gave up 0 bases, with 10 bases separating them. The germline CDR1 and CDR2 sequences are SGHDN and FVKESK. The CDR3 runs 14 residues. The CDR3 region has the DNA TGTGCCAGCAGTGTAGAGGGAAGCACAGATACGCAGTATTTT. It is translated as CASSVEGSTDTQYF.

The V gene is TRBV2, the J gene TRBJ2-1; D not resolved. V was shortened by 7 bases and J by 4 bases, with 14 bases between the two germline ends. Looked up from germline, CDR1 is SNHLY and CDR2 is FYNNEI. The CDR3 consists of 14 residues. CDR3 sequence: CASTESGAYNEQFF. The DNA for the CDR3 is TGTGCCAGCACCGAATCTGGAGCGTACAATGAGCAGTTCTTC.

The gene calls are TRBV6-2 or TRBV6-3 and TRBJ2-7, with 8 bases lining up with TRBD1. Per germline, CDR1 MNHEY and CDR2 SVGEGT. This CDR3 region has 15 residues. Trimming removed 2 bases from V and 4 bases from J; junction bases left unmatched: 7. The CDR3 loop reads CASSYGTGEEYEQYF. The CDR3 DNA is TGTGCCAGCAGTTACGGGACAGGTGAGGAGTACGAGCAGTACTTC.

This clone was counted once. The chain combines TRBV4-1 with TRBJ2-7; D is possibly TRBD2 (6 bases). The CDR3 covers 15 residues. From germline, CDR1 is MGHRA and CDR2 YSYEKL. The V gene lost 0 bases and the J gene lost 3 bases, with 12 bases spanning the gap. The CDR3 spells CASSQEGLAHYEQYF. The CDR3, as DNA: TGCGCCAGCAGCCAAGAGGGACTTGCCCACTACGAGCAGTACTTC.

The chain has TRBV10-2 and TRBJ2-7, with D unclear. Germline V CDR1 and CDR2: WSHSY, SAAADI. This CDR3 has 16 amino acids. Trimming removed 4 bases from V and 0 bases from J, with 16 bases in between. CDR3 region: CASSGSLGDFSYEQYF. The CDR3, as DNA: TGCGCCAGCAGTGGCTCCCTTGGGGATTTCTCCTACGAGCAGTACTTC.

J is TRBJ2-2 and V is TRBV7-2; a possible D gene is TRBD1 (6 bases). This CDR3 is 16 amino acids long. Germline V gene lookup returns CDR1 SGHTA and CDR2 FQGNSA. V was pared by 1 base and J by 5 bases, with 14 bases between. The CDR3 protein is CASSLVVGAPTGELFF. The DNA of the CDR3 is TGTGCCAGCAGCTTAGTTGTGGGGGCCCCTACCGGGGAGCTGTTTTTT.

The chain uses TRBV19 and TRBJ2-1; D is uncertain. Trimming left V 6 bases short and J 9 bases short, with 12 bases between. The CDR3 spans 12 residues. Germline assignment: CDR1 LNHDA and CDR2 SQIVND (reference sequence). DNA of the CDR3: TGTGCCAGTAGCCTAAAAGTGAGTGAGCAGTTCTTC. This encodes CASSLKVSEQFF. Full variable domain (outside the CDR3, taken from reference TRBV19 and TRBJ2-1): DGGITQSPKYLFRKEGQNVTLSCEQNLNHDAMYWYRQDPGQGLRLIYYSQIVNDFQKGDIAEGYSVSREKKESFPLTVTSAQKNPTAFYLCASSLKVSEQFFGPGTRLTVL.

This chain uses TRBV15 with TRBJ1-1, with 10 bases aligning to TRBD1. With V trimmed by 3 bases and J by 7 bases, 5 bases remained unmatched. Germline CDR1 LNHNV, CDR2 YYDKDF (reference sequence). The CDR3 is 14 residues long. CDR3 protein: CATSRRQGAGEAFF. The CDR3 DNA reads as TGTGCCACCAGCAGGAGACAGGGGGCGGGTGAAGCTTTCTTT.

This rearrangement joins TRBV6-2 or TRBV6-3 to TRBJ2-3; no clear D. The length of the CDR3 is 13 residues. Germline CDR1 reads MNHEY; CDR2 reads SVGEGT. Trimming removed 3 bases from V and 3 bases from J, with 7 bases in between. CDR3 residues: CASSYVSTDTQYF. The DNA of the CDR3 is TGTGCCAGCAGTTATGTTTCGACAGATACGCAGTATTTT.

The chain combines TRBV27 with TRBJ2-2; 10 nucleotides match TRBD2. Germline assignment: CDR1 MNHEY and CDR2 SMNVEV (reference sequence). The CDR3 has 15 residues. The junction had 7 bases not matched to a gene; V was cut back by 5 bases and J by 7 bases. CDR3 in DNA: TGTGCCAGCAGTCTAAGCGGGGGGGCCGTCGGGGAGCTGTTTTTT. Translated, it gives CASSLSGGAVGELFF.

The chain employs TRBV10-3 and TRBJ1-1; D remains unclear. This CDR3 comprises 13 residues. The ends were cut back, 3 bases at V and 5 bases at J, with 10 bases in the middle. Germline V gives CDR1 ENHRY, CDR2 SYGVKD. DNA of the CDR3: TGTGCCATCAGTGACCGTGCGGGGACTGAAGCTTTCTTT. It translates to CAISDRAGTEAFF.

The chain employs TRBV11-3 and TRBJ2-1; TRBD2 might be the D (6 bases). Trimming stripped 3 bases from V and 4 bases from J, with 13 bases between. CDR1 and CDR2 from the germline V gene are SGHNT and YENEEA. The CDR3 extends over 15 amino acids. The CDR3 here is CASSFGGANYNEQFF. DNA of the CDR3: TGTGCCAGCAGCTTTGGCGGGGCTAATTACAATGAGCAGTTCTTC.

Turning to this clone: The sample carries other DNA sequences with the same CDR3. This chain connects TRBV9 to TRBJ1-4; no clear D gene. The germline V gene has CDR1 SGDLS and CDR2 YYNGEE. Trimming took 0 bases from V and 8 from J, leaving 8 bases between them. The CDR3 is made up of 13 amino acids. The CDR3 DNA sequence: TGTGCCAGCAGCGTAGTCCCGGGGGAAAAACTGTTTTTT. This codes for CASSVVPGEKLFF.

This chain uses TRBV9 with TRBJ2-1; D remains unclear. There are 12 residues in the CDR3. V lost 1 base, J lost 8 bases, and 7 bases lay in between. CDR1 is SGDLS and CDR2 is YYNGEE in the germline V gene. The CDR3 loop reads CASSVSWDEQFF. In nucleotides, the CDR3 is TGTGCCAGCAGCGTATCATGGGATGAGCAGTTCTTC.